This TCR beta chain was captured in a study of T cells in tumors after PD-1 blockade. Profiling relied on immunoSEQ multiplex PCR, and the TCRdb table lists in-frame clones only, not all of them. The repertoire holds fewer than 7,500 clones, with around 80% as singletons. The CDR3 covers 13 residues. The V end lost 5 bases, the J end lost 1 base, and 8 bases lay between the germline ends. Germline CDR1 and CDR2: SEHNR and FQNEAQ (reference sequence). This clone has just a few counts. This TCR derives from a human donor with advanced basal cell or squamous cell carcinoma (not recorded which). The chain uses TRBV7-9 and TRBJ1-1; D gene uncertain. The sequencing here drew on PBMCs, taken after anti-PD-1 therapy. For the CDR3, the DNA is TGTGCCAGCAGCGATAACAGGAACACTGAAGCTTTCTTT. Its translation is CASSDNRNTEAFF.